The 5 T cell receptor beta chains given below trace back to one sample, sequenced in a study of shared clonotypes between healthy human individuals. Using immunoSEQ multiplex PCR, the repertoire was profiled, and TCRdb retains in-frame clones only, with some absent. Among approximately 1,000,000 clones, approximately 77% were seen once, and the ten largest hold 0.7% to 0.95%. The sequenced sample consisted of memory CD4+ T cells from PBMCs. Described subset: CD45RA-negative fraction. These receptors all stem from a man aged 18 to 29 in good health. Some clones in this sample may be carry-over from other donors' samples.

The V and J genes are TRBV2 and TRBJ1-5; no definite D call. The germline CDR1 and CDR2 sequences are SNHLY and FYNNEI. Trimming left V 4 bases short and J 5 bases short, with 9 bases between. The length of the CDR3 is 13 residues. CDR3 nucleotides: TGTGCCAGCAGTGTAGACCCCGATCAGCCCCAGCATTTT. It specifies CASSVDPDQPQHF.

This clone appeared once. The chain carries TRBV6-5 and TRBJ2-2; 8 bases line up with TRBD1. Germline V gene sequence: CDR1 MNHEY, CDR2 SVGAGI. V gave up 10 bases and J gave up 0 bases; unmatched junction bases: 4. The CDR3 has 14 amino acids. The chain's CDR3 is CATAQGANTGELFF. CDR3 DNA: TGTGCCACAGCACAGGGGGCGAACACCGGGGAGCTGTTTTTT.

The chain combines TRBV10-3 with TRBJ2-1; 14 bases fit TRBD2. The germline V gene has CDR1 ENHRY and CDR2 SYGVKD. V trimming: 0 bases; J trimming: 8 bases; junction bases outside the gene matches: 15. The CDR3 is 20 amino acids. The CDR3 reads CAISESSTSGRVSSIHEQFF. Written as DNA, the CDR3 is TGTGCCATCAGTGAGTCGTCGACTAGCGGGAGGGTTTCAAGTATCCATGAGCAGTTCTTC.

This chain connects TRBV7-9 to TRBJ2-5; D is perhaps TRBD1 (6 bases). The germline V gene encodes CDR1 SEHNR and CDR2 FQNEAQ (reference sequence). Between the trimmed V and J ends, which lost 8 bases and 2 bases, there was a span of 24 bases. The CDR3 sequence is 17 residues long. CDR3 in amino acids: CASEYGRPTRGQETQYF. In nucleotides, the CDR3 is TGTGCCAGCGAGTATGGCCGGCCCACCAGGGGTCAAGAGACCCAGTACTTC.

In this sample, this clone turned up a few times. V is TRBV14 and J is TRBJ1-5; no clear D gene. The V gene lost 3 bases and the J gene lost 7 bases, with 10 bases spanning the gap. Germline V lookup: CDR1 SGHDN, CDR2 FVKESK. The CDR3 consists of 13 residues. The CDR3: CASSQHAGQPQHF. Written as DNA, the CDR3 is TGTGCCAGCAGCCAGCATGCGGGGCAGCCCCAGCATTTT.